A single TCR beta chain is shown here with its context. The data were obtained in a study of CD8+ T cells in alopecia areata. Background on the study: Twice a day, 5 to 10 mg of oral tofacitinib was administered to treated patients. Tofacitinib treatment spanned 6 to 18 months, with 6 months off drug afterward.

Germline V CDR1 and CDR2: LNHDA, SQIVND (reference sequence). The V gene lost 7 bases and the J gene lost 3 bases, with 3 bases spanning the gap. CDR3 length: 11 residues. Extracted from the samples, RNA was reverse transcribed into cDNA to serve as the sequencing template. Only in-frame clones appear in the TCRdb table, and some are missing; sequencing was by immunoSEQ multiplex PCR. The table lists just over 150,000 clones, around 55% of them singletons. This chain uses TRBV19 with TRBJ2-2; no clear D gene. The sequence was obtained from a human donor with alopecia areata. The sample was CD8+ T cells sorted from blood, taken at week 0. This CDR3 reads CASTYTGELFF. In nucleotides, the CDR3 is TGTGCCAGTACATACACCGGGGAGCTGTTTTTT.